The following is a TCR beta chain sequence with its context. Its antigen is as yet unknown. The data originate from a study of Graves' ophthalmopathy and Graves' hyperthyroidism. Amplification targeted the TCR beta CDR3 regions, with RNA transcripts as the source material. HTBI primers were employed in first-round RT-PCR, then a second-round multiplex PCR followed. One entry per CDR3 protein results from TCRdb running MiXCR on the multiplex PCR reads. Of about 620,000 distinct CDR3 sequences in the sample, 22% were seen once. General study points: With approximately 88% sensitivity and more than 75% specificity, a 13-signature model separated ophthalmopathy from stable hyperthyroidism. In blood appeared most of the expanded thyroid clonotypes whose frequency exceeded 0.001.

CDR1 is SNHLY, CDR2 FYNNEI, per germline. With V trimmed by 5 bases and J by 5 bases, 16 bases remained unmatched. The CDR3 is 17 residues long. Being free of ophthalmopathy for 18 months of follow-up defined stable hyperthyroidism. Diagnosis used clinical symptoms, serum thyroxine, TRAb, thyroid ultrasound and orbital computed tomography. This TCR was recovered from a woman aged 18-29 years with stable Graves' hyperthyroidism. Some clones in this sample may be carry-over from other donors' samples. The gene calls are TRBV2 and TRBJ2-5, with 8 positions matching TRBD2. Sequencing input: peripheral blood. In DNA form, the CDR3 reads TGTGCCAGCAGTTACTACCGAATCCCGGGAGGGGGGGAGACCCAGTACTTC. This sequence encodes CASSYYRIPGGGETQYF.